Sequencing of this T cell receptor (beta chain) was carried out in a study of control samples from healthy donors and cancer patients. This CDR3 contains 14 residues. Germline loops: CDR1 SNHLY, CDR2 FYNNEI. The V end lost 0 bases, the J end lost 9 bases, and 12 bases lay between the germline ends. Sequencing was performed with immunoSEQ multiplex PCR; in TCRdb, only in-frame clones are kept and a portion is missing. The data show roughly 450,000 clones, 90% seen once. Sample: PBMCs. The chain combines TRBV2 with TRBJ2-1; tentatively, D is TRBD1 (5 bases). This TCR was recovered from a man aged 40-49 years with head and neck cancer. The CDR3 sequence is CASSEAVRATEQFF. The DNA for the CDR3 is TGTGCCAGCAGTGAAGCGGTCAGGGCCACTGAGCAGTTCTTC.